This is a list of T cell receptor beta chains from one sample in a study of a mutant IDH1 vaccine in newly diagnosed glioma. Produced via immunoSEQ multiplex PCR; TCRdb's table is partial and in-frame only. The sample holds some 51,000 clones, more than 70% seen once. Their antigens remain unidentified. Material: PBMCs, obtained from a glioma patient whose treatment included an IDH1 peptide vaccine. The receptors come from a middle-aged man with glioma. CDR3s include the opening cysteine and the closing phenylalanine or tryptophan. Fields, in order: V gene, clone size, J gene, D gene, CDR3 DNA, CDR3 protein. D genes are given only for firm matches. Not every row has a clone size; where given, it reads once, few, many or a size class.

TRBV7-9,-,TRBJ1-1,-,TGTGCCAGCAGCTTAGAGGGGGGGGTTGGGGCTGAAGCTTTCTTT,CASSLEGGVGAEAFF
TRBV7-2,-,TRBJ2-5,-,TGTGCCAGCAGCTTAGGGCGGGAGACCCAGTACTTC,CASSLGRETQYF
TRBV27,-,TRBJ1-1,-,TGTGCCAGCAGTTTATCGTTTACGGGGACTGAAGCTTTCTTT,CASSLSFTGTEAFF
TRBV7-9,-,TRBJ1-3,TRBD1,TGTGCCAGCAGCCGGAGTGGGACAGCCTCTGGAAACACCATATATTTT,CASSRSGTASGNTIYF
TRBV19,-,TRBJ2-7,TRBD2,TGTGCCAGTAGTAACCCTAGCGGGGGGGCTCCCTACGAGCAGTACTTC,CASSNPSGGAPYEQYF
TRBV2,-,TRBJ1-4,-,TGTGCCAGCACTCCGGACACAGCTAATGAAAAACTGTTTTTT,CASTPDTANEKLFF
TRBV10-3,-,TRBJ1-1,-,TGTGCCATCAGTGAACAGCCCAACACTGAAGCTTTCTTT,CAISEQPNTEAFF
TRBV7-7,once,TRBJ2-3,-,TGTGCTAGCAGCTCCGGGGGAATAGAGGATACGCAGTATTTT,CASSSGGIEDTQYF
TRBV4-2,-,TRBJ1-1,-,TGTGCCAGCAGCCAACTGCGGGACACTGAAGCTTTCTTT,CASSQLRDTEAFF
TRBV5-4,-,TRBJ2-1,-,TGTGCCAGCAGCTTGGGAGGGCAGGTCGGAACGTTCTTC,CASSLGGQVGTFF
TRBV7-8,-,TRBJ2-1,-,TGTGCCAGCAGCTTAGCGGGGCAGGAGCAGTTCTTC,CASSLAGQEQFF
TRBV5-5,-,TRBJ1-1,-,TGTGCCAGCAGCTTCCTACAGAACACTGAAGCTTTCTTT,CASSFLQNTEAFF
TRBV9,-,TRBJ2-3,-,TGTGCCAGCAGCCCACCTCTAGGGGCCGGCACAGATACGCAGTATTTT,CASSPPLGAGTDTQYF
TRBV9,-,TRBJ2-7,-,TGTGCCAGCAGTCCGGGGTTAGCCGAGCAGTACTTC,CASSPGLAEQYF
TRBV7-2,-,TRBJ1-5,TRBD1,TGTGCCAGCAGCCCCCGGGACAGCGCCAATCAGCCCCAGCATTTT,CASSPRDSANQPQHF
TRBV19,-,TRBJ1-4,-,TGTGCCAGTAGTGCCCGGGACCTAACAACTAATGAAAAACTGTTTTTT,CASSARDLTTNEKLFF
TRBV5-4,-,TRBJ1-3,-,TGTGCCAGCAGCTCGAAGGGGCCCGGCGCAAACACCATATATTTT,CASSSKGPGANTIYF
TRBV4-3,-,TRBJ1-2,-,TGCGCCAGCAGCCAAGATTTCGGGGGGGGAGGCTATGGCTACACCTTC,CASSQDFGGGGYGYTF
TRBV6-5,-,TRBJ2-1,TRBD1,TGTGCCAGCAGTTACTCGGGACAGGGACAGTTCTTC,CASSYSGQGQFF
TRBV30,few,TRBJ1-5,TRBD1,TGTGCCTGGGACAGGGGCAATCAGCCCCAGCATTTT,CAWDRGNQPQHF
TRBV5-1,few,TRBJ2-4,TRBD2,TGCGCCAGCAGCCCGACTAGCGGGGGGCTAATTCAGTACTTC,CASSPTSGGLIQYF
TRBV4-1,-,TRBJ2-7,-,TGCGCCAGCAGCCAAGATCCAGCAGGGGAGCAGTACTTC,CASSQDPAGEQYF
TRBV27,few,TRBJ1-2,-,TGTGCCAGCAAAGGGGCACAGGGTTTTTTCTATGGCTACACCTTC,CASKGAQGFFYGYTF
TRBV5-1,-,TRBJ2-3,TRBD2,TGCGCCAGCAGCTTGGCCACTAGCGGGACAAGCACAGATACGCAGTATTTT,CASSLATSGTSTDTQYF
TRBV6-5,-,TRBJ2-1,-,TGTGCCAGCAGTTACGCAGCAGGTTCCAATGAGCAGTTCTTC,CASSYAAGSNEQFF
TRBV19,few,TRBJ1-4,-,TGTGCTAGTAGGAGAGTAAATGAAAAACTGTTTTTT,CASRRVNEKLFF
TRBV9,-,TRBJ1-3,-,TGTGCCAGCAGCGTAGACGACACCCAGGGTTATGGAAACACCATATATTTT,CASSVDDTQGYGNTIYF
TRBV25-1,-,TRBJ1-1,-,TGTGCCAGCAGGACAAGGTCGACTGAAGCTTTCTTT,CASRTRSTEAFF
TRBV9,-,TRBJ2-1,TRBD2,TGTGCCAGCAGCACTCTCGGCGGGGGGGAGTATGAGCAGTTCTTC,CASSTLGGGEYEQFF
TRBV6-5,few,TRBJ2-7,TRBD1,TGTGCCAGCAGTCCGGACAGGTTGAGCTCCTACGAGCAGTACTTC,CASSPDRLSSYEQYF
TRBV5-4,-,TRBJ2-1,TRBD2,TGTGCCAGCAGCTCGGGACTAGCGAACGATGAGCAGTTCTTC,CASSSGLANDEQFF
TRBV9,-,TRBJ2-3,-,TGTGCCAGCAGCGTCGGATCAAGGTTAACAGATACGCAGTATTTT,CASSVGSRLTDTQYF
TRBV18,-,TRBJ1-1,-,TGTGCCAGCTCACCATCCCCGGTTCCGCGAAACACTGAAGCTTTCTTT,CASSPSPVPRNTEAFF
TRBV15,-,TRBJ2-1,TRBD2,TGTGCCACCAGCAGAGACCGCGGGGGATGGGAGCAGTTCTTC,CATSRDRGGWEQFF